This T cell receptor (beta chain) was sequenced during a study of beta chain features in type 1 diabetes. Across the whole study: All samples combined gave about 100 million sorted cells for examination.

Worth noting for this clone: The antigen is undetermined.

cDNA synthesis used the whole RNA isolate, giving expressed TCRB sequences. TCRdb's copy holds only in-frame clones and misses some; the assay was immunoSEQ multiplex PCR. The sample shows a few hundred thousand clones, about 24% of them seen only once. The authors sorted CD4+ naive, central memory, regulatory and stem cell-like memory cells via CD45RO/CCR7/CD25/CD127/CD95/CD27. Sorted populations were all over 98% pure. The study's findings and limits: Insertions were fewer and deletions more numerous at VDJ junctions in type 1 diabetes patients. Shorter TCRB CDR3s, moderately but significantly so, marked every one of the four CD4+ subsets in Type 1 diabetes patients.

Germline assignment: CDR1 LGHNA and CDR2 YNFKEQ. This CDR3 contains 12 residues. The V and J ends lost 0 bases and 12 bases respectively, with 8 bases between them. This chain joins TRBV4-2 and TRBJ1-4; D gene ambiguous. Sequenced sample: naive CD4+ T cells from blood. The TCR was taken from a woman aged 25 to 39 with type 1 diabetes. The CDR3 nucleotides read TGTGCCAGCAGCCAAGATGAACAGCAACTGTTTTTT. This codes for CASSQDEQQLFF.